This T cell receptor (beta chain) is drawn from a study of cytomegalovirus exposure and HLA in healthy donors. The CDR3 loop spans 15 amino acids. The V end lost 0 bases, the J end lost 2 bases, and 9 bases lay between the germline ends. CDR1 SGDLS and CDR2 YYNGEE come from the germline V gene. With 60 Vbeta and 13 Jbeta primers, the PCR was carried out. The assay was immunoSEQ multiplex PCR, and TCRdb's table has in-frame clones only and misses some. The data show roughly 140,000 clones, under 75% seen once. The specimen sequenced was PBMCs. The sequence derives from a woman in her sixties in good health and CMV-seropositive. The V gene is TRBV9, the J gene TRBJ2-1; D may be TRBD2 (6 bases). The CDR3 region has the DNA TGTGCCAGCAGCGTAGTTGCGGGGACCTACAATGAGCAGTTCTTC. Its translation is CASSVVAGTYNEQFF.